This T cell receptor (beta chain) comes out of a study of shared clonotypes between healthy human individuals. Whole-study context: Three plates each covered CD4 naive and memory; CD8 naive two, CD8 memory one.

The CDR3 has 14 amino acids. V gave up 5 bases and J gave up 1 base, with 12 bases separating them. CDR1 and CDR2 from the germline V gene are SGHVS and FQNEAQ. Findings and limits, study-wide: Rarefaction curves obtained for sorted subsets showed sequencing incomplete despite large depth. It was anticipated that sequencing depth would influence how many clonotypes donors shared. It was the few donors that limited the genetic and exposure-history diversity represented.

Generated by immunoSEQ multiplex PCR, the TCRdb table keeps only in-frame clones and is missing some. The table records hundreds of thousands of clones, around 78% of them present only once. A word on this clone: Its antigen remains unidentified.

The chain carries TRBV7-8 and TRBJ2-7; D is perhaps TRBD1 (6 bases). The sequenced sample was memory CD4+ T cells sorted from blood. As for subset: CD45RA-negative fraction. This TCR derives from a woman aged 25 to 39 in good health. The CDR3 DNA sequence: TGTGCCAGCAGCCAGATACAGGGATCCTACGAGCAGTACTTC. Translating gives CASSQIQGSYEQYF.